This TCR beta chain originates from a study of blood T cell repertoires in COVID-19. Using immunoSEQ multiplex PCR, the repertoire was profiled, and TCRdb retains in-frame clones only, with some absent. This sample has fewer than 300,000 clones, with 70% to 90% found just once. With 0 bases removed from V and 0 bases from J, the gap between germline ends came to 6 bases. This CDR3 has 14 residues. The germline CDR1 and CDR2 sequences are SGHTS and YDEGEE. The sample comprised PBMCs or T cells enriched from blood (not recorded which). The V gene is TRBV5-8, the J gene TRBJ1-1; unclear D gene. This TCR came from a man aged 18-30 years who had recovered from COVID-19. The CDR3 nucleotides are TGTGCCAGCAGCTTGGGTCTAATGAACACTGAAGCTTTCTTT. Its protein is CASSLGLMNTEAFF.